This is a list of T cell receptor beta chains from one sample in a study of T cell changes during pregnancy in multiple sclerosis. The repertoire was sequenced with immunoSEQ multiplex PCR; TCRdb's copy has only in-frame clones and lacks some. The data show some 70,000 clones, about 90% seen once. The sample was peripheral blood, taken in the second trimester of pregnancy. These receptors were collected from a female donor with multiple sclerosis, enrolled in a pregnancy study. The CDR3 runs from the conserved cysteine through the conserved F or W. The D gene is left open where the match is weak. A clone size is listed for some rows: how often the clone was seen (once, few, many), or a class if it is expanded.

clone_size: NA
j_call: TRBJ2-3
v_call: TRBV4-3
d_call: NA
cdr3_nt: TGCGCCAGCAGCCAAGATCGGTTCGCCTCTACAGATACGCAGTATTTT
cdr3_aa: CASSQDRFASTDTQYF

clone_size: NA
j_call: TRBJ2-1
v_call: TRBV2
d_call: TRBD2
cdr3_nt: TGTGCCAGCAGTGGACTAGCGGGGGGAGACAATGAGCAGTTCTTC
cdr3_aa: CASSGLAGGDNEQFF

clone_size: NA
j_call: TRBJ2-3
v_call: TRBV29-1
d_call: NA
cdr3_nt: TGCAGCGTTGTCCGGGGGGCATCGGATACGCAGTATTTT
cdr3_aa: CSVVRGASDTQYF

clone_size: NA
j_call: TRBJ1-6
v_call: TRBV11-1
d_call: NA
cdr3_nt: TGTGCCAGCAGCCACAACGGACAGCTTAATTCACCCCTCCACTTT
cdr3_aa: CASSHNGQLNSPLHF

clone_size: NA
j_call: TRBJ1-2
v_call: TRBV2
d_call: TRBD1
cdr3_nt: TGTGCCAGCAAAATCGACAGGGGTGATGGCTACACCTTC
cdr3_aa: CASKIDRGDGYTF

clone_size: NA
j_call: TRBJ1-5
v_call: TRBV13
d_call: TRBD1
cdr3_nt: TGTGCCAGCAGCTTAGGCCAGGGGGGCAATCAGCCCCAGCATTTT
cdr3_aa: CASSLGQGGNQPQHF

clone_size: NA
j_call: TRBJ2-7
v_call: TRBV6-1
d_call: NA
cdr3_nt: TGTGCCAGCAGTGGGACAGTTTACGAGCAGTACTTC
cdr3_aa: CASSGTVYEQYF

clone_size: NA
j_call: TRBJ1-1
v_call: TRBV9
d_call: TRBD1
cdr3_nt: TGTGCCAGCAGCGTGGGCCTTACAGGGGTGAACACTGAAGCTTTCTTT
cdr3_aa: CASSVGLTGVNTEAFF

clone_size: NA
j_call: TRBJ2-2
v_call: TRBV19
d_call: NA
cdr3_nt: TGTGCCAGTACTACGTGGAGGGGGCAAGCCGGGGAGCTGTTTTTT
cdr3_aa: CASTTWRGQAGELFF

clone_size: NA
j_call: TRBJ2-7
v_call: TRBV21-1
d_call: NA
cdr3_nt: TGTGCCAGCAGCAAAAAACAGGGAGTTGGGGACTACGAGCAGTACTTC
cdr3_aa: CASSKKQGVGDYEQYF

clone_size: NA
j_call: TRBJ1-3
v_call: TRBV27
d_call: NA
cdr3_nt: TGTGCCAGCAGCAGACAGCGAAACTCTGGAAACACCATATATTTT
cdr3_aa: CASSRQRNSGNTIYF

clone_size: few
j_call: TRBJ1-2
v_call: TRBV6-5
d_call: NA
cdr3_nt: TGTGCCAGCAGTTACCGACAGGTCGGCTATGGCTACACCTTC
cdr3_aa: CASSYRQVGYGYTF

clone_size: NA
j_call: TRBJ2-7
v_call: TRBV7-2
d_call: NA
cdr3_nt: TGTGCCAGCAGCTTAGCACAGGCAAACTACGAGCAGTACTTC
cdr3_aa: CASSLAQANYEQYF

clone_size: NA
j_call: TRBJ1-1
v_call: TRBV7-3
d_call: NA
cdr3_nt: TGTGCCAGCAGCTTGCAGAGGTCTGAAGCTTTCTTT
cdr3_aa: CASSLQRSEAFF

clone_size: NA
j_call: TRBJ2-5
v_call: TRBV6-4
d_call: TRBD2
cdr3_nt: TGTGCCAGCAGTACTCGGACTAGCGGGAAACAAGAGACCCAGTACTTC
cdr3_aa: CASSTRTSGKQETQYF

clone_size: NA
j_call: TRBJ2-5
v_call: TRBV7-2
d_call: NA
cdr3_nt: TGTGCCAGCAGCAGGGTAGGGGATTGGGAGACCCAGTACTTC
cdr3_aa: CASSRVGDWETQYF

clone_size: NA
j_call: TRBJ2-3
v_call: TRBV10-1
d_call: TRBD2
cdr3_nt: TGCGCCACCGGAAGCGGGGGCACAGATACGCAGTATTTT
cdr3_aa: CATGSGGTDTQYF

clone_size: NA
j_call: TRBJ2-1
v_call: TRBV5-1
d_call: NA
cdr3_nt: TGCGCCAGCAGCTCGCTACGGACTCCCGGTAATGAGCAGTTCTTC
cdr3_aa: CASSSLRTPGNEQFF

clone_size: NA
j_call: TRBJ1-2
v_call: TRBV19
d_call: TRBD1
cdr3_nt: TGTGCCAGTAGTCCCCGGAAGGGACAGGGGATCAATGGCTACACCTTC
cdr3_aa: CASSPRKGQGINGYTF

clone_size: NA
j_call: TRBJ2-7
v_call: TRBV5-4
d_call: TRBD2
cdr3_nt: TGTGCCAGCAGCACTATCAGACGGGGGGGACCCTACGAGCAGTACTTC
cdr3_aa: CASSTIRRGGPYEQYF

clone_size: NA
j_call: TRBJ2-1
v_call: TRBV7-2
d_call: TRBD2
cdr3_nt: TGTGCCAGCAGTTTCAGCGGGGGTGGCAATGAGCAGTTCTTC
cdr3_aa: CASSFSGGGNEQFF

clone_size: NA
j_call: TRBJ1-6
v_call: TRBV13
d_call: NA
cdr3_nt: TGTGCCAGCAGCTTATGCAGGCTCCATAATCCTCCTTCTAATTCACCCCTCCACTTT
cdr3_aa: CASSLCRLHNPPSNSPLHF

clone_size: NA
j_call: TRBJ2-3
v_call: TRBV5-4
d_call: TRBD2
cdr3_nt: TGTGCCAGCAGCCCGTTAGCGGGGGGGGCCACAGATACGCAGTATTTT
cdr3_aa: CASSPLAGGATDTQYF

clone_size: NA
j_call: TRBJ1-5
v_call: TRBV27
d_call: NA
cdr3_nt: TGTGCCAGCAGTGCCGGGATCCATCAGCCCCAGCATTTT
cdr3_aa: CASSAGIHQPQHF

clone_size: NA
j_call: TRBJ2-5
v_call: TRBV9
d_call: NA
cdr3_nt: TGTGCCAGCAGCCCGTCGGGAGTACGTATAGAGACCCAGTACTTC
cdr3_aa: CASSPSGVRIETQYF

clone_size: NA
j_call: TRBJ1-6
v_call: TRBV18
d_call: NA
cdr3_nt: TGTGCCAGTTTGATGACAGTGGGTTCACCCCTCCACTTT
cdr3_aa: CASLMTVGSPLHF

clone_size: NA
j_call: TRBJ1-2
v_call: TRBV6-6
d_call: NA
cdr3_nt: TGTGCCAGCAGTTACGCAGGTGGCTACACCTTC
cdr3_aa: CASSYAGGYTF

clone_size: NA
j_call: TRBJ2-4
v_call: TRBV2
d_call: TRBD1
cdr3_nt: TGTGCCAGCAGTGCCACTATACAGGGGCTTACCAAAAACATTCAGTACTTC
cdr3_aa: CASSATIQGLTKNIQYF

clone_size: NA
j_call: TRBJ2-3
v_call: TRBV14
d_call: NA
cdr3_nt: TGTGCCAGCAGCTACAGGGTGAGTGGCACAGATACGCAGTATTTT
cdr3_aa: CASSYRVSGTDTQYF

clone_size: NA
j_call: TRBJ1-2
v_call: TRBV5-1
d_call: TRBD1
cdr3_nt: TGCGCCAGCAGCTTTCCCGGGACAGGGCACTATGGCTACACCTTC
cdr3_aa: CASSFPGTGHYGYTF

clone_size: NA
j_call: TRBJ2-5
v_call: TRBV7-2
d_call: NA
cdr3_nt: TGTGCCAGCAGCTTACTCGGCGGGGGCGGGACCCAGTACTTC
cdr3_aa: CASSLLGGGGTQYF

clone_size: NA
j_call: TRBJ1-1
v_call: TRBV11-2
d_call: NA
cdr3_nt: TGTGCCAGCAGCTTAGTCCGCGGGGATGAAGCTTTCTTT
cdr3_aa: CASSLVRGDEAFF